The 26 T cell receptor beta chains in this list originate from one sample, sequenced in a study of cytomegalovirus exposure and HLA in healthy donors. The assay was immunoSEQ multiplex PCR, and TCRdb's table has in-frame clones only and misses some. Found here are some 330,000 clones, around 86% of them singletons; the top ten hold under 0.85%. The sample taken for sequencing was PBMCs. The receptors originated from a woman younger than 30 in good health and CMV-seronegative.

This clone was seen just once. In DNA, the CDR3 is TGTGCTAGTGGCGCCGGGACTAGCAGCTACAATGAGCAGTTCTTC. Encoded protein: CASGAGTSSYNEQFF. The genes are TRBV12-5 and TRBJ2-1; TRBD2 agrees at 9 bases. Unmatched junction bases numbered 6, after V lost 6 bases and J lost 3 bases. CDR1 is LGHNT and CDR2 is FRNRAP in the germline V gene. The CDR3 is 15 amino acids.

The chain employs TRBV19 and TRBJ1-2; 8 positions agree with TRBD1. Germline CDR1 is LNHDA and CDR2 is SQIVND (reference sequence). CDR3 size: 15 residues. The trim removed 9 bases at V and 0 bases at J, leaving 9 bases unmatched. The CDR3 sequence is CASQDPGQANYGYTF. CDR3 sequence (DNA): TGTGCCAGCCAAGATCCGGGACAGGCTAACTATGGCTACACCTTC.

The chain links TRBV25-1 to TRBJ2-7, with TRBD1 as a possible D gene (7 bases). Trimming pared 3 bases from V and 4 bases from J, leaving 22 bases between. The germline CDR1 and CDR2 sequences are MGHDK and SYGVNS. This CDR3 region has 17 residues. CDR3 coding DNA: TGTGCCAGCAGTGAGACAGGGTGGCGGGGAACCGGTTACGAGCAGTACTTC. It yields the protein CASSETGWRGTGYEQYF.

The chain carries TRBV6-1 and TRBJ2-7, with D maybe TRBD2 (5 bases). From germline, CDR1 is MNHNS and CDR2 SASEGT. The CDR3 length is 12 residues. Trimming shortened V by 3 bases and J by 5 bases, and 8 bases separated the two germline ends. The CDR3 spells CASSDPGNEQYF. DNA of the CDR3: TGTGCCAGCAGTGACCCGGGAAACGAGCAGTACTTC.

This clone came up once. The CDR3, as DNA: TGCAGCGTTGAAATAGTCCGCAGGCTATTTAACTATGGCTACACCTTC. It yields the protein CSVEIVRRLFNYGYTF. The V call is TRBV29-1, the J call TRBJ1-2; the D is unclear. Germline V gives CDR1 SQVTM, CDR2 ANQGSEA. CDR3 size: 16 residues. The V end was cut by 2 bases, the J end by 1 base, with 17 bases between. The full variable domain, rest sourced from reference TRBV29-1 and TRBJ1-2, is SAVISQKPSRDICQRGTSLTIQCQVDSQVTMMFWYRQQPGQSLTLIATANQGSEATYESGFVIDKFPISRPNLTFSTLTVSNMSPEDSSIYLCSVEIVRRLFNYGYTFGSGTRLTVV.

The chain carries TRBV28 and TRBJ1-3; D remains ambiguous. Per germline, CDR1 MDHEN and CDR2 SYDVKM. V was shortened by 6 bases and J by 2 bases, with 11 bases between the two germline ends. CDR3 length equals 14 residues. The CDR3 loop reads CASSPRRPGNTIYF. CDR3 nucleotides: TGTGCCAGCAGCCCCCGGAGGCCTGGAAACACCATATATTTT.

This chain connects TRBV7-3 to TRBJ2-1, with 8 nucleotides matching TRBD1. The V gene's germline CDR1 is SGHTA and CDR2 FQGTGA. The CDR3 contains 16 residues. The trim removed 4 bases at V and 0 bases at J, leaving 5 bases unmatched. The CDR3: CASSSRTGSSYNEQFF. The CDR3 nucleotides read TGTGCCAGCAGCTCGCGGACAGGGAGCTCCTACAATGAGCAGTTCTTC.

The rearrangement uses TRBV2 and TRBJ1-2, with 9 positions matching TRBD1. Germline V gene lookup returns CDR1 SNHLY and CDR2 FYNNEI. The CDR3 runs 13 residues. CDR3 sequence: CATTGTGNYGYTF. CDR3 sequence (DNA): TGTGCTACCACCGGGACAGGGAACTATGGCTACACCTTC.

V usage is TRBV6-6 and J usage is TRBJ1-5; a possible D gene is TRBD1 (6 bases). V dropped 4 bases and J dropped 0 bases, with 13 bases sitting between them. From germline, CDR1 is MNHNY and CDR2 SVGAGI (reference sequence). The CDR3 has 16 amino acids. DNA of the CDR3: TGTGCCAGCAGTTTGGACAGCCAATATAGCAATCAGCCCCAGCATTTT. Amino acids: CASSLDSQYSNQPQHF.

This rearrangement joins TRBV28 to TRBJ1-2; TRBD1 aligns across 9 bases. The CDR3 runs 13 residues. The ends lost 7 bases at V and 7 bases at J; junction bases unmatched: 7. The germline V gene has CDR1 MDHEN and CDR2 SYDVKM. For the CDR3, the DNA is TGTGCCAGCACCCGGACAGGGGTGGGTGGCTACACCTTC. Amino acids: CASTRTGVGGYTF.

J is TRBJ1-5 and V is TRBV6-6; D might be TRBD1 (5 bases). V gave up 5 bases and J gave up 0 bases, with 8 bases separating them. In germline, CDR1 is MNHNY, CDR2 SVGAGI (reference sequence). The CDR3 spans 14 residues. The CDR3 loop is CASSGADSNQPQHF. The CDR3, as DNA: TGTGCCAGCAGTGGGGCGGATAGCAATCAGCCCCAGCATTTT.

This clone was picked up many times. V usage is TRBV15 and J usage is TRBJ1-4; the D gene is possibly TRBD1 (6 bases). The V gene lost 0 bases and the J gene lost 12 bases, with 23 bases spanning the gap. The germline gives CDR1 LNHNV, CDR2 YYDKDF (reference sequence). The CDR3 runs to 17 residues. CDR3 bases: TGTGCCACCAGCAGAGATAATTTGGGACACCGGAATGAGGAACTGTTTTTT. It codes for CATSRDNLGHRNEELFF. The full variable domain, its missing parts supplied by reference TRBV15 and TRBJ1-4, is DAMVIQNPRYQVTQFGKPVTLSCSQTLNHNVMYWYQQKSSQAPKLLFHYYDKDFNNEADTPDNFQSRRPNTSFCFLDIRSPGLGDTAMYLCATSRDNLGHRNEELFFGSGTQLSVL.

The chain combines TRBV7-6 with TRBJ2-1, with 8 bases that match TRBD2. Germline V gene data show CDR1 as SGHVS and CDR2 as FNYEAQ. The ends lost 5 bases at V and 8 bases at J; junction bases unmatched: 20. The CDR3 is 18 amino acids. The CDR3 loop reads CASSANPTRSSGSDEQFF. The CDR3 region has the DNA TGTGCCAGCAGCGCGAACCCGACTAGGTCCAGCGGGAGCGATGAGCAGTTCTTC.

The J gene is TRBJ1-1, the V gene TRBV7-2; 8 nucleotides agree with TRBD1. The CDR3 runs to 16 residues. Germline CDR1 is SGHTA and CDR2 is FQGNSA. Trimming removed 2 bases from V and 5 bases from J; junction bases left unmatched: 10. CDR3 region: CASSLRPGQGRTEAFF. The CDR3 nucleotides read TGTGCCAGCAGCTTACGTCCCGGACAGGGTAGGACTGAAGCTTTCTTT.

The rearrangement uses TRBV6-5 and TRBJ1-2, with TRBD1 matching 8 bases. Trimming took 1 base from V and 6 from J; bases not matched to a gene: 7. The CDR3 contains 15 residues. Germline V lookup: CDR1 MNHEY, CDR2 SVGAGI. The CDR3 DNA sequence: TGTGCCAGCAGTTACTTAAACCTGGGACAGGATGGCTACACCTTC. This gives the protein CASSYLNLGQDGYTF.

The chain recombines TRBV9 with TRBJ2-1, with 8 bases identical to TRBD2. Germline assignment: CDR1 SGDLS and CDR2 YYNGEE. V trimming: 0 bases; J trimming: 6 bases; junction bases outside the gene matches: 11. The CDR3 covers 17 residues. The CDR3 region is CASSVVPSGPIFNEQFF. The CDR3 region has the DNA TGTGCCAGCAGCGTAGTCCCTAGCGGGCCAATTTTCAATGAGCAGTTCTTC.

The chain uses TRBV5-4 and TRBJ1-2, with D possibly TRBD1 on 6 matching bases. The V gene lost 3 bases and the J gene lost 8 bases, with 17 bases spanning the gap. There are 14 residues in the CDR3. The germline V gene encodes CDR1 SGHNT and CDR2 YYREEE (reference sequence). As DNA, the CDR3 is TGTGCCAGCAGCTCGGACCGGGACATTAGCGGCTACACCTTC. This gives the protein CASSSDRDISGYTF. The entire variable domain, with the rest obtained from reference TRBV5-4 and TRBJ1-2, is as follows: ETGVTQSPTHLIKTRGQQVTLRCSSQSGHNTVSWYQQALGQGPQFIFQYYREEENGRGNFPPRFSGLQFPNYSSELNVNALELDDSALYLCASSSDRDISGYTFGSGTRLTVV.

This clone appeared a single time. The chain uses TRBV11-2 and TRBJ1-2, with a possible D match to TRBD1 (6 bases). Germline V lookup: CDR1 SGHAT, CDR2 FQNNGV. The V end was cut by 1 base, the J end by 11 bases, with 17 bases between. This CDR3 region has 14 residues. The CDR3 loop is CASSLAGGALGYTF. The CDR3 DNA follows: TGTGCCAGCAGCTTAGCCGGGGGGGCGCTGGGTTACACCTTC.

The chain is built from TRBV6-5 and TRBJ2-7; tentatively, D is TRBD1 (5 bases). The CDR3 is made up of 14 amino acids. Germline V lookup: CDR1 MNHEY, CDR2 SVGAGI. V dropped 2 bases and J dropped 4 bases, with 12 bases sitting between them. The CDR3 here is CASSYGHVSYEQYF. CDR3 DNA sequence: TGTGCCAGCAGTTACGGACATGTCTCATACGAGCAGTACTTC.

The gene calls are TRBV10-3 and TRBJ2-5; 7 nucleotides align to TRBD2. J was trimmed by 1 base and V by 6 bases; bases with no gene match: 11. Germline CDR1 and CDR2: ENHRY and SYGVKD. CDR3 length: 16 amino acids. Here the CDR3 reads CAIRGGFERGQETQYF. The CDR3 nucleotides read TGTGCCATCAGAGGAGGCTTCGAGCGGGGCCAAGAGACCCAGTACTTC.

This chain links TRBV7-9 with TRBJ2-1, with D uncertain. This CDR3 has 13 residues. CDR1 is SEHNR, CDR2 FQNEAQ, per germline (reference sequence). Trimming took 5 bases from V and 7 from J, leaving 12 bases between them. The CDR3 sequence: CASSRTERNEQFF. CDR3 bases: TGTGCCAGCAGCCGAACCGAGAGGAATGAGCAGTTCTTC.

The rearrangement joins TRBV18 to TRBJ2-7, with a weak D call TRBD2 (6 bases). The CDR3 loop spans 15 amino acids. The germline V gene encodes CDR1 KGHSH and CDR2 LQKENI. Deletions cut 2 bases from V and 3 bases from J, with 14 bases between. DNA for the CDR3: TGTGCCAGCTCACCAGGGGGAGGTTTGGGCTACGAGCAGTACTTC. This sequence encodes CASSPGGGLGYEQYF.

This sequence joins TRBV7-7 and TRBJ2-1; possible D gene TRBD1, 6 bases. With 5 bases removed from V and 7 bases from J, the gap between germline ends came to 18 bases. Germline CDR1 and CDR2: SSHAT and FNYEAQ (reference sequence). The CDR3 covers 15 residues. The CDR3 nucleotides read TGTGCCAGCAGCCAGACAGGACTCCAGGGGAATGAGCAGTTCTTC. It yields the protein CASSQTGLQGNEQFF.

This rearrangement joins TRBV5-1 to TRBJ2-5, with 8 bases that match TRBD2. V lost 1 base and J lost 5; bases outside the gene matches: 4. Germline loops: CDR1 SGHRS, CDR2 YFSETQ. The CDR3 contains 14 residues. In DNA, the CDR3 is TGCGCCAGCAGCTTGACTAGCGGTTCGGAGACCCAGTACTTC. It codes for CASSLTSGSETQYF.

This chain's CDR3 is CASSLSPQDIYGYTF. The DNA for the CDR3 is TGTGCCAGCAGTTTAAGCCCCCAGGATATCTATGGCTACACCTTC. V usage is TRBV27 and J usage is TRBJ1-2, with D hard to call. The V end was cut by 2 bases, the J end by 4 bases, with 14 bases between. Per the germline V gene, CDR1 is MNHEY and CDR2 is SMNVEV (reference sequence). The CDR3 covers 15 residues.

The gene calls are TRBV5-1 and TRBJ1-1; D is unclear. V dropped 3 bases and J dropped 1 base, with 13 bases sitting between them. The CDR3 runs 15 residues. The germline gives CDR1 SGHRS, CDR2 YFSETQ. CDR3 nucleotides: TGCGCCAGCAGCTCGATGCCCCACACGAACACTGAAGCTTTCTTT. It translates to CASSSMPHTNTEAFF.